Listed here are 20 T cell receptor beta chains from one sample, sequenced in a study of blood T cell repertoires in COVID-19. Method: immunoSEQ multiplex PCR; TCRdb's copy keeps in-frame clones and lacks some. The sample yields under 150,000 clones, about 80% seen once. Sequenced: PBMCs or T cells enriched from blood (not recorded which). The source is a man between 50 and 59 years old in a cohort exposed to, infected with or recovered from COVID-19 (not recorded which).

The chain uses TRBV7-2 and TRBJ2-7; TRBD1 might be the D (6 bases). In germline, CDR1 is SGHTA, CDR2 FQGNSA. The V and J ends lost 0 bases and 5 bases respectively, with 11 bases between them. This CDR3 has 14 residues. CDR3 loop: CASSLAQGRNEQYF. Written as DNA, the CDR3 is TGTGCCAGCAGCTTAGCGCAGGGGCGGAACGAGCAGTACTTC.

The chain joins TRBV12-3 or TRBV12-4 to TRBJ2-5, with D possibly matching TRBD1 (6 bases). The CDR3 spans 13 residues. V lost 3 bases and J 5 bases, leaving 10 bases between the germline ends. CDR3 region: CASSFLRGETQYF. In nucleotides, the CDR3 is TGTGCCAGCAGTTTCTTGAGGGGGGAGACCCAGTACTTC.

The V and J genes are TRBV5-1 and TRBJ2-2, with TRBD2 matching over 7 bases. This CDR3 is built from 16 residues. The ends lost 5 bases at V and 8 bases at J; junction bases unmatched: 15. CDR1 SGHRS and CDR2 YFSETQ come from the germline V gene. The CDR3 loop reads CASRTSSAGSRGELFF. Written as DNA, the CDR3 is TGCGCCAGCAGAACCTCCTCAGCGGGGTCTCGTGGGGAGCTGTTTTTT.

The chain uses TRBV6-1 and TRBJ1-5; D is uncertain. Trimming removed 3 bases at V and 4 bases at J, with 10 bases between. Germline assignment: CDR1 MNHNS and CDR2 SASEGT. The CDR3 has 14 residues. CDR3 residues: CASSELAANQPQHF. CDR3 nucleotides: TGTGCCAGCAGTGAGTTGGCCGCAAATCAGCCCCAGCATTTT.

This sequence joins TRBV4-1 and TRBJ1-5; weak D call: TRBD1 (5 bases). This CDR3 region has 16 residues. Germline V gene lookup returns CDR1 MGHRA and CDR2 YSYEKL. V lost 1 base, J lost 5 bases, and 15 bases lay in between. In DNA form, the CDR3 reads TGCGCCAGCAGCCAAGGGACATCCCGACGCGATCAGCCCCAGCATTTT. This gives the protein CASSQGTSRRDQPQHF.

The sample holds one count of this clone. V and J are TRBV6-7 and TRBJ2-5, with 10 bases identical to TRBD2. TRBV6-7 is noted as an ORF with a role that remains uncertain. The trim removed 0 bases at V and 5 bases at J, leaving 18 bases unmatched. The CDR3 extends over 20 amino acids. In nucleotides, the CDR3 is TGTGCCAGCAGTTACTCGGGACCGGTAGCGGGAGGCTCAGGGAGGGAGACCCAGTACTTC. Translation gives CASSYSGPVAGGSGRETQYF.

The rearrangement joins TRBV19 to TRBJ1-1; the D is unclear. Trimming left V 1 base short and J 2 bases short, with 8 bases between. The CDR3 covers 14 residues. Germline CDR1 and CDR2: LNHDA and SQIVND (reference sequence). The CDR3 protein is CASSIAGGNTEAFF. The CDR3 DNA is TGTGCCAGTAGTATAGCGGGAGGTAACACTGAAGCTTTCTTT.

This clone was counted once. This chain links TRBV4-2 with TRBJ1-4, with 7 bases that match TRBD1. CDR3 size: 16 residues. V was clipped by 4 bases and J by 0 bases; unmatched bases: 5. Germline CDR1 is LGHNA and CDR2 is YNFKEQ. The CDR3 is CASSRDSKATNEKLFF. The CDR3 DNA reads TGTGCCAGCAGCCGGGACAGTAAAGCAACTAATGAAAAACTGTTTTTT.

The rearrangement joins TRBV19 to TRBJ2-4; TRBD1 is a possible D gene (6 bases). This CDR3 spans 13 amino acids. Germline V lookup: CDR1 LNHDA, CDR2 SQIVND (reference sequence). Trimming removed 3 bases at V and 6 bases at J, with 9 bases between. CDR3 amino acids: CASSMSRGNIQYF. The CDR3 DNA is TGTGCCAGTAGTATGTCCAGGGGAAACATTCAGTACTTC.

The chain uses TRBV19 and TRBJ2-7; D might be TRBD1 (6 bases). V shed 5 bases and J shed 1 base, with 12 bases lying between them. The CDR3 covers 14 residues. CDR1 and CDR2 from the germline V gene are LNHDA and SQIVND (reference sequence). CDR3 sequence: CASSRWGPSYEQYF. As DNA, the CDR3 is TGTGCCAGTAGTCGTTGGGGGCCTTCCTACGAGCAGTACTTC. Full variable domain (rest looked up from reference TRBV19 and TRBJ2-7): DGGITQSPKYLFRKEGQNVTLSCEQNLNHDAMYWYRQDPGQGLRLIYYSQIVNDFQKGDIAEGYSVSREKKESFPLTVTSAQKNPTAFYLCASSRWGPSYEQYFGPGTRLTVT.

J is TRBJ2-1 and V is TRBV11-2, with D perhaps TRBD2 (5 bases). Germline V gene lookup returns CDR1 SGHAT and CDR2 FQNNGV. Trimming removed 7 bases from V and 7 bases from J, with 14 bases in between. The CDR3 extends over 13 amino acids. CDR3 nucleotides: TGTGCCAGCAAGCCATGGGAGAAAAATGAGCAGTTCTTC. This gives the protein CASKPWEKNEQFF.

CDR3 sequence (DNA): TGTGCCAGCTCAACCTATGGGACTAGCGGGAGAAATGAGCAGTTCTTC. As protein: CASSTYGTSGRNEQFF. The chain employs TRBV18 and TRBJ2-1, with 14 bases matching TRBD2. Looked up from germline, CDR1 is KGHSH and CDR2 is LQKENI. This CDR3 region has 16 residues. V dropped 5 bases and J dropped 7; count of bases not matched to a gene: 7. Full variable domain (outside the CDR3, taken from reference TRBV18 and TRBJ2-1): NAGVMQNPRHLVRRRGQEARLRCSPMKGHSHVYWYRQLPEEGLKFMVYLQKENIIDESGMPKERFSAEFPKEGPSILRIQQVVRGDSAAYFCASSTYGTSGRNEQFFGPGTRLTVL.

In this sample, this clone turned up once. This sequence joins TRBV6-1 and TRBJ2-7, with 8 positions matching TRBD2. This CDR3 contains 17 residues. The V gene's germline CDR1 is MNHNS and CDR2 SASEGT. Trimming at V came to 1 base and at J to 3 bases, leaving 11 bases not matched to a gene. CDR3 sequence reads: CASSEGRTSYGNYEQYF. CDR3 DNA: TGTGCCAGCAGTGAAGGGAGGACTAGCTACGGTAACTACGAGCAGTACTTC.

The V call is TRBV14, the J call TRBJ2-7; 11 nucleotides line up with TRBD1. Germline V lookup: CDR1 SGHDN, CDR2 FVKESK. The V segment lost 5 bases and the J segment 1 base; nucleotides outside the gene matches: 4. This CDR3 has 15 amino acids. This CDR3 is CASSEGTGGSYEQYF. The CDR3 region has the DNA TGTGCCAGCAGCGAAGGGACAGGGGGGTCCTACGAGCAGTACTTC.

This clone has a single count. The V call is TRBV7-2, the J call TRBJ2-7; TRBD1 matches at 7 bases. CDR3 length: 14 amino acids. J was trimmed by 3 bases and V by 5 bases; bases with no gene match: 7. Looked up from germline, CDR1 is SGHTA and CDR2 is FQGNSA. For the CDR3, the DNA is TGTGCCAGCAGCCTCCGGGACAGCATCTACGAGCAGTACTTC. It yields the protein CASSLRDSIYEQYF.

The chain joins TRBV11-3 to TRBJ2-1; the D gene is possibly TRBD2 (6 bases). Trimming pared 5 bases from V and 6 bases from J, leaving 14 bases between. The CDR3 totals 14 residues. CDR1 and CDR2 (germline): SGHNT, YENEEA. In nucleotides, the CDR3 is TGTGCCAGCAGCCCCGGAGGGCCAATCAATGAGCAGTTCTTC. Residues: CASSPGGPINEQFF.

The chain's CDR3 is CASSPLSEYGTGELFF. In nucleotides, the CDR3 is TGTGCCAGCAGCCCGCTTAGTGAGTACGGCACCGGGGAGCTGTTTTTT. V is TRBV9 and J is TRBJ2-2; D remains unclear. V lost 4 bases and J lost 4, with 17 bases in between. CDR1 and CDR2 from the germline V gene are SGDLS and YYNGEE. The CDR3 has 16 amino acids. Combining the CDR3 with reference TRBV9 and TRBJ2-2 gives the whole variable domain DSGVTQTPKHLITATGQRVTLRCSPRSGDLSVYWYQQSLDQGLQFLIQYYNGEERAKGNILERFSAQQFPDLHSELNLSSLELGDSALYFCASSPLSEYGTGELFFGEGSRLTVL.

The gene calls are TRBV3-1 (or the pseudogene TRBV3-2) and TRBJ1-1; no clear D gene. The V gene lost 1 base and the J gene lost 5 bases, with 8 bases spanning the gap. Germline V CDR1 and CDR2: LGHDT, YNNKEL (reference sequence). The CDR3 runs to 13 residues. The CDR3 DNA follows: TGTGCCAGCAGCCAAGGACTCGGTACTGAAGCTTTCTTT. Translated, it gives CASSQGLGTEAFF.

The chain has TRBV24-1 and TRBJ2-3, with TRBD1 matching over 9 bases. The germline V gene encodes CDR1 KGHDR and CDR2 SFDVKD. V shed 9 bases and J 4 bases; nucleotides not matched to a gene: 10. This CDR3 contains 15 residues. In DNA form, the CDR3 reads TGTGCCACCGGCACCGGGACAGGGTTTTCAGATACGCAGTATTTT. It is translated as CATGTGTGFSDTQYF.

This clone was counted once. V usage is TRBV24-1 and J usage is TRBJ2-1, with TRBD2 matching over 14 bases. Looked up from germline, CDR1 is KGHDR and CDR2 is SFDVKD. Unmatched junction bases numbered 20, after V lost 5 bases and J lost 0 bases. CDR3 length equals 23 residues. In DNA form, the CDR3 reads TGTGCCACCAGTGGCCCGGGACAGAGGGGGACTAGCGGGAGTAGGGGCTCCTACAATGAGCAGTTCTTC. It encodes CATSGPGQRGTSGSRGSYNEQFF.